What follows are 12 T cell receptor beta chains derived from one specimen sequenced in a study of OX40 agonist ivuxolimab in advanced cancers. Libraries were prepared by immunoSEQ multiplex PCR; TCRdb keeps only in-frame clonotypes and omits some of them. The data contain 30,000 to 40,000 clones, approximately 78% of them singletons. This sample comprised CD4+ or CD8+ T cells sorted from blood, obtained in a trial of the OX40 agonist ivuxolimab. The origin of the receptors is an adult with an advanced solid tumor such as melanoma, head and neck, liver or kidney cancer.

V is TRBV5-5 and J is TRBJ2-7; 8 positions agree with TRBD1. Germline V lookup: CDR1 SGHKS, CDR2 YYEKEE (reference sequence). The length of the CDR3 is 13 residues. V shed 7 bases and J 5 bases; nucleotides not matched to a gene: 8. DNA for the CDR3: TGTGCCAGCGGCCACAGGGGGGTCCACGAGCAGTACTTC. As protein: CASGHRGVHEQYF.

The V gene is TRBV25-1, the J gene TRBJ2-3; the match to TRBD1 covers 10 bases. The CDR3 covers 16 residues. Germline V lookup: CDR1 MGHDK, CDR2 SYGVNS. V lost 2 bases to trimming and J lost 2 bases; unmatched junction nucleotides: 4. CDR3: CASSEAGTGATDTQYF. CDR3 coding DNA: TGTGCCAGCAGTGAAGCCGGGACAGGGGCCACAGATACGCAGTATTTT.

CDR3 nucleotide sequence: TGCGCCAGCAGCTTGGCCCGGGGGTACGAGCAGTACTTC. Its translation: CASSLARGYEQYF. The chain links TRBV5-1 to TRBJ2-7; TRBD2 might be the D (6 bases). V lost 0 bases and J lost 4, with 8 bases in between. The CDR3 covers 13 residues. CDR1 and CDR2 (germline): SGHRS, YFSETQ.

This sequence joins TRBV11-2 and TRBJ1-2; D is possibly TRBD1 (5 bases). The CDR3 sequence is 15 residues long. The V gene lost 3 bases and the J gene lost 6 bases, with 17 bases spanning the gap. Germline V CDR1 and CDR2: SGHAT, FQNNGV. As DNA, the CDR3 is TGTGCCAGCAGCTTTGGGACGGAAGATCCCCATGGCTACACCTTC. Encoded protein: CASSFGTEDPHGYTF.

The chain recombines TRBV7-6 with TRBJ2-7; TRBD1 aligns across 7 bases. The junction had 10 bases not matched to a gene; V was cut back by 5 bases and J by 6 bases. The V gene's germline CDR1 is SGHVS and CDR2 FNYEAQ. The CDR3 contains 14 residues. The CDR3 loop reads CASSLTGVGSEQYF. The CDR3 DNA follows: TGTGCCAGCAGCCTAACAGGGGTGGGTAGCGAGCAGTACTTC.

The chain couples TRBV2 to TRBJ2-1, with D uncertain. The germline V gene encodes CDR1 SNHLY and CDR2 FYNNEI. The CDR3 covers 13 residues. Trimming removed 8 bases at V and 8 bases at J, with 16 bases between. The CDR3 region has the DNA TGTGCCAGCTGTCGGGCCAGGATCGATGAGCAGTTCTTC. This sequence encodes CASCRARIDEQFF.

The chain carries TRBV6-5 and TRBJ2-7; TRBD1 matches 9 bases. The J segment lost 4 bases and the V segment lost 6 bases, leaving 7 bases of the junction unmatched. Looked up from germline, CDR1 is MNHEY and CDR2 is SVGAGI. This CDR3 contains 14 residues. CDR3 DNA sequence: TGTGCCAGCAGGCCGGGACAGGGAATTTACGAGCAGTACTTC. Translation: CASRPGQGIYEQYF.

This chain connects TRBV4-2 to TRBJ2-7; 11 bases align to TRBD2. CDR3 length: 19 amino acids. V was pared by 0 bases and J by 7 bases, with 17 bases of the junction left unmatched. The germline V gene encodes CDR1 LGHNA and CDR2 YNFKEQ. CDR3 amino acids: CASSQDRGLPSGRSDEQYF. DNA of the CDR3: TGTGCCAGCAGCCAAGATCGGGGACTACCTAGCGGGAGGTCGGATGAGCAGTACTTC.

The sample holds a few counts of this clone. This chain links TRBV11-2 with TRBJ1-2; no clear D gene. Trimming removed 5 bases from V and 7 bases from J, with 17 bases in between. This CDR3 has 14 amino acids. The germline CDR1 and CDR2 sequences are SGHAT and FQNNGV. The CDR3 sequence: CASSRGGVRLGYTF. The CDR3 DNA sequence: TGTGCCAGCAGCCGCGGCGGCGTTCGCCTTGGCTACACCTTC. Looking up the rest from reference TRBV11-2 and TRBJ1-2 gives the full variable domain: EAGVAQSPRYKIIEKRQSVAFWCNPISGHATLYWYQQILGQGPKLLIQFQNNGVVDDSQLPKDRFSAERLKGVDSTLKIQPAKLEDSAVYLCASSRGGVRLGYTFGSGTRLTVV.

This clone has more than one count but fewer than ten. The chain carries TRBV18 and TRBJ1-3; 7 bases map to TRBD1. The CDR3 spans 16 residues. V lost 6 bases to trimming and J lost 9 bases; unmatched junction nucleotides: 17. Germline CDR1 and CDR2: KGHSH and LQKENI. The CDR3 spells CASSPGTVTPWGTIYF. CDR3 sequence (DNA): TGTGCCAGCTCTCCCGGGACAGTTACCCCCTGGGGCACCATATATTTT.

This CDR3 is CASTGTVNTEAFF. In DNA, the CDR3 is TGTGCCAGCACCGGGACGGTGAACACTGAAGCTTTCTTT. The J gene is TRBJ1-1, the V gene TRBV10-3, with D possibly TRBD1 on 5 matching bases. CDR3 length: 13 amino acids. V lost 10 bases to trimming and J lost 0 bases, with 12 bases between them. Germline V gene lookup returns CDR1 ENHRY and CDR2 SYGVKD.

The chain joins TRBV15 to TRBJ2-3, with no clear D. Germline values: CDR1 LNHNV, CDR2 YYDKDF (reference sequence). This CDR3 contains 15 residues. Trimming took off 6 bases at V and 2 bases at J, with 15 bases between the two ends. The CDR3 spells CATSKRLTLTDTQYF. CDR3 DNA: TGTGCCACCAGTAAGAGACTCACTCTCACAGATACGCAGTATTTT.